The 12 T cell receptor beta chains below were found in one sample sequenced in a study of cytomegalovirus exposure and HLA in healthy donors. Primers: 60 Vbeta forward and 13 Jbeta reverse. The method was immunoSEQ multiplex PCR; TCRdb's version includes in-frame clones alone and lacks a portion of them. The data hold some 92,000 clones, with 79% observed a single time. The sequencing sample was made of PBMCs. These receptors were obtained from a man younger than 40 in good health and CMV-seronegative.

The chain recombines TRBV7-3 with TRBJ2-4; D possibly corresponds to TRBD2 (5 bases). The CDR3 runs 15 residues. Germline-derived CDR1 and CDR2 are SGHTA and FQGTGA. Trimming pared 3 bases from V and 3 bases from J, leaving 12 bases between. CDR3 sequence reads: CASSLKGGGKNIQYF. CDR3 in DNA: TGTGCCAGCAGCTTGAAGGGTGGAGGCAAAAACATTCAGTACTTC.

The gene calls are TRBV10-3 and TRBJ1-1, with D hard to call. The CDR3 covers 13 residues. The germline V gene encodes CDR1 ENHRY and CDR2 SYGVKD. V was pared by 4 bases and J by 3 bases, with 9 bases between. Here the CDR3 reads CAISGGSHTEAFF. Here the CDR3 DNA reads TGTGCCATCAGTGGAGGCAGCCACACTGAAGCTTTCTTT.

This sequence joins TRBV29-1 and TRBJ1-1; the match to TRBD1 covers 9 bases. J gave up 5 bases and V 8 bases, and 6 bases lay outside the gene matches. The CDR3 totals 12 residues. Germline CDR1 SQVTM, CDR2 ANQGSEA. Written as DNA, the CDR3 is TGCAGCACACAGGGGGCGTATACTGAAGCTTTCTTT. It specifies CSTQGAYTEAFF.

The V gene is TRBV30, the J gene TRBJ1-5; D is undetermined. CDR3 size: 14 residues. CDR1 is GTSNPN and CDR2 is SVGIG in the germline V gene (reference sequence). The V end was cut by 2 bases, the J end by 2 bases, with 10 bases between. The CDR3 nucleotides read TGTGCCTGGAGTAGGGAGGTTGGCAATCAGCCCCAGCATTTT. Translation gives CAWSREVGNQPQHF.

Only a few counts were recorded for this clone. The rearrangement joins TRBV30 to TRBJ1-2, with D maybe TRBD1 (5 bases). The V end was cut by 0 bases, the J end by 1 base, with 18 bases between. Germline assignment: CDR1 GTSNPN and CDR2 SVGIG (reference sequence). This CDR3 contains 17 residues. CDR3 DNA: TGTGCCTGGAGTGTTCGGAGGGGAACAGCGAGTAACTATGGCTACACCTTC. Translating gives CAWSVRRGTASNYGYTF.

V is TRBV28 and J is TRBJ2-1; 12 positions agree with TRBD2. Germline V gene sequence: CDR1 MDHEN, CDR2 SYDVKM. The length of the CDR3 is 15 residues. The V segment lost 5 bases and the J segment 6 bases; nucleotides outside the gene matches: 5. The CDR3 region is CASSRSSGGVNEQFF. As DNA, the CDR3 is TGTGCCAGCAGTCGGTCTAGCGGGGGGGTCAATGAGCAGTTCTTC.

The CDR3 here is CASSYLDRDYGYTF. The DNA of the CDR3 is TGTGCCAGCAGTTACCTCGACAGGGACTATGGCTACACCTTC. The chain has TRBV6-5 and TRBJ1-2; 7 bases are shared with TRBD1. J was trimmed by 3 bases and V by 2 bases; bases with no gene match: 3. This CDR3 has 14 amino acids. CDR1 and CDR2 from the germline V gene are MNHEY and SVGAGI.

This sequence joins TRBV10-3 and TRBJ2-3; TRBD2 aligns across 12 bases. V shed 7 bases, J shed 0 bases, and the junction held 5 bases outside the gene matches. Germline V lookup: CDR1 ENHRY, CDR2 SYGVKD. This CDR3 is 16 amino acids long. This chain's CDR3 is CAITGTSGPSTDTQYF. The CDR3 bases are TGTGCCATCACCGGGACTAGCGGGCCCAGCACAGATACGCAGTATTTT.

In regard to this clone: The same CDR3 arises from other DNA sequences in this sample as well. This chain links TRBV28 with TRBJ1-5; 9 nucleotides align to TRBD1. V was clipped by 5 bases and J by 6 bases; unmatched bases: 2. The CDR3 has 13 residues. The V gene's germline CDR1 is MDHEN and CDR2 SYDVKM. The CDR3 coding sequence is TGTGCCAGCAGTGACAGGGGGGGTCAGCCCCAGCATTTT. Encoded protein: CASSDRGGQPQHF.

The V and J genes are TRBV9 and TRBJ1-2, with TRBD1 as a possible D gene (5 bases). This CDR3 has 14 residues. Trimming removed 1 base at V and 4 bases at J, with 11 bases between. The V gene's germline CDR1 is SGDLS and CDR2 YYNGEE. The CDR3 region has the DNA TGTGCCAGCAGCGTATCGGACACATCCTATGGCTACACCTTC. It yields the protein CASSVSDTSYGYTF.

The gene calls are TRBV2 and TRBJ1-1, with 11 bases identical to TRBD1. J gave up 3 bases and V 4 bases, and 1 base lay outside the gene matches. This CDR3 is 14 amino acids long. Germline CDR1 and CDR2: SNHLY and FYNNEI. In DNA, the CDR3 is TGTGCCAGCAGTGTGGGACAGGGGGACACTGAAGCTTTCTTT. Amino acid sequence: CASSVGQGDTEAFF.

V gene TRBV27 combines with J gene TRBJ1-3, with a possible D match to TRBD1 (6 bases). CDR1 is MNHEY and CDR2 is SMNVEV in the germline V gene (reference sequence). This CDR3 has 15 residues. Trimming took off 5 bases at V and 0 bases at J, with 11 bases between the two ends. CDR3 residues: CASSQDRHSGNTIYF. CDR3 sequence (DNA): TGTGCCAGCAGTCAAGACAGGCACTCTGGAAACACCATATATTTT.